This T cell receptor beta chain was identified during a study of T cell repertoires in cytomegalovirus infection. Study-level information: In public TCR beta signatures, there were indications of both CMV infection and matching HLA type. The study, taken as a whole, reports: The study found HLA-C-restricted CMV-specific TCR beta clonotypes dominating the ex vivo response. Frequencies of public TCR beta families were cumulated, and this identified carriers of CMV plus the relevant HLA.

TCRdb independently ran MiXCR on the reads; one entry per CDR3 protein. The table lists approximately 500,000 distinct CDR3 sequences, about 11% of them singletons. CDR1 ENHRY and CDR2 SYGVKD come from the germline V gene. This CDR3 has 14 residues. After removal of 6 bases from V and 1 base from J, the junction contained 5 bases not matched to a gene. This clonotype came up a few times. Its antigen is as yet unknown. The chain employs TRBV10-3 and TRBJ1-1, with 7 bases that match TRBD1. The TCR originated in a human donor in good health (CMV status not recorded). Some clones in this sample may be carry-over from other donors' samples. Specimen: PBMCs. CDR3: CAIRPGQENTEAFF. In nucleotides, the CDR3 is TGTGCCATCAGGCCCGGACAGGAGAACACTGAAGCTTTCTTT.